A single sample gave rise to the 9 T cell receptor beta chains below, sequenced in a study of blood T cell repertoires in COVID-19. The repertoire was sequenced with immunoSEQ multiplex PCR; TCRdb's copy has only in-frame clones and lacks some. The sample holds 70,000 or so clones, roughly 80% seen once. Material for sequencing was peripheral blood. Source of these receptors: a woman older than 75 with acute or convalescent COVID-19.

The CDR3 here is CASRPGTRGTEAFF. The CDR3 DNA is TGTGCCAGCAGACCGGGAACCCGGGGAACTGAAGCTTTCTTT. This sequence joins TRBV6-5 and TRBJ1-1; D remains unclear. CDR3 length equals 14 residues. Germline V CDR1 and CDR2: MNHEY, SVGAGI. V lost 6 bases, J lost 5 bases, and 16 bases lay in between.

The chain couples TRBV4-2 to TRBJ1-1; no firm D call. CDR1 and CDR2 from the germline V gene are LGHNA and YNFKEQ. Trimming cost V 0 bases and J 10 bases, with 15 bases left between them. The CDR3 sequence is 14 residues long. CDR3 loop: CASSQDYYQDRAFF. The CDR3 nucleotides are TGTGCCAGCAGCCAAGATTATTATCAGGATCGAGCTTTCTTT.

The chain employs TRBV19 and TRBJ1-5; D ambiguous. In germline, CDR1 is LNHDA, CDR2 SQIVND (reference sequence). The CDR3 runs 12 residues. With 6 bases removed from V and 5 bases from J, the gap between germline ends came to 8 bases. The CDR3 DNA is TGTGCCAGTAGCCCGGTGGATCAGCCCCAGCATTTT. It encodes CASSPVDQPQHF.

The chain combines TRBV6-2 or TRBV6-3 with TRBJ2-2, with 13 bases lining up with TRBD2. This CDR3 comprises 19 residues. The V and J ends lost 5 bases and 10 bases, in that order; junction bases with no gene match: 19. Germline CDR1 reads MNHEY; CDR2 reads SVGEGT. The CDR3 DNA sequence: TGTGCCAGCAGTCAGCAGAACACCAAACTAGCGGGGGGGCATCAGGAGCTGTTTTTT. This translates into CASSQQNTKLAGGHQELFF.

DNA for the CDR3: TGTGCCAGCAGTTTATATCCGGGGGTGTCGAGGTCTGGGGCCAACGTCCTGACTTTC. Protein sequence: CASSLYPGVSRSGANVLTF. The rearrangement uses TRBV28 and TRBJ2-6; D is perhaps TRBD2 (6 bases). Trimming removed 1 base from V and 1 base from J, with 17 bases in between. The germline V gene has CDR1 MDHEN and CDR2 SYDVKM. The CDR3 consists of 19 residues. Variable domain in full (rest from reference TRBV28 and TRBJ2-6): DVKVTQSSRYLVKRTGEKVFLECVQDMDHENMFWYRQDPGLGLRLIYFSYDVKMKEKGDIPEGYSVSREKKERFSLILESASTNQTSMYLCASSLYPGVSRSGANVLTFGAGSRLTVL.

The chain is built from TRBV2 and TRBJ2-3, with TRBD2 matching 8 bases. The J segment lost 1 base and the V segment lost 6 bases, leaving 3 bases of the junction unmatched. This CDR3 region has 14 residues. Looked up from germline, CDR1 is SNHLY and CDR2 is FYNNEI. DNA of the CDR3: TGTGCCAGCAGAGGACTAGCTGGCACAGATACGCAGTATTTT. Its protein product is CASRGLAGTDTQYF.

The genes are TRBV5-4 and TRBJ2-1; 8 bases align to TRBD1. V shed 4 bases, J shed 5 bases, and the junction held 11 bases outside the gene matches. Germline assignment: CDR1 SGHNT and CDR2 YYREEE (reference sequence). The CDR3 runs to 16 residues. The CDR3 coding sequence is TGTGCCAGCAGCATAAGGACAGGGCGATCTGACAATGAGCAGTTCTTC. Its protein product is CASSIRTGRSDNEQFF.

The chain recombines TRBV3-1 (or the pseudogene TRBV3-2) with TRBJ1-2, with 7 bases fitting TRBD1. Germline V gene lookup returns CDR1 LGHDT and CDR2 YNNKEL (reference sequence). CDR3 length equals 14 residues. V was clipped by 0 bases and J by 6 bases; unmatched bases: 4. CDR3 coding DNA: TGTGCCAGCAGCCAAGAGACAGGGAGGCATGGCTACACCTTC. It translates to CASSQETGRHGYTF.

The CDR3 is CASSYTDLPEKLFF. The DNA of the CDR3 is TGTGCCAGCAGTTACACGGACTTACCTGAGAAACTGTTTTTT. This chain links TRBV6-5 with TRBJ1-4; D remains ambiguous. The V end was cut by 2 bases, the J end by 11 bases, with 15 bases between. The germline V gene encodes CDR1 MNHEY and CDR2 SVGAGI. The CDR3 covers 14 residues.